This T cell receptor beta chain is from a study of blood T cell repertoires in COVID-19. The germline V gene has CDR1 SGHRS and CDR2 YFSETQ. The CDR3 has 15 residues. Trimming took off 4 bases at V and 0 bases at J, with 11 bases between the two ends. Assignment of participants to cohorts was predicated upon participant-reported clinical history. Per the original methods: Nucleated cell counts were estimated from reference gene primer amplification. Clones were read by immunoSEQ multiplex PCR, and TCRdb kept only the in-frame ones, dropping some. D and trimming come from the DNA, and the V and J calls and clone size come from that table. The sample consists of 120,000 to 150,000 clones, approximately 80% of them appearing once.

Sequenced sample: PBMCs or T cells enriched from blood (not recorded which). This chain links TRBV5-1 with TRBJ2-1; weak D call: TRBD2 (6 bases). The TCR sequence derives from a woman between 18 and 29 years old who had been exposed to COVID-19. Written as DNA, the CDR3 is TGCGCCAGCAGCCGGGACTGGAGCTCCTACAATGAGCAGTTCTTC. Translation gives CASSRDWSSYNEQFF.